This entry describes one T cell receptor beta chain. The data derive from a study of CDR3 diversity in severe acne. Via MiXCR, TCRdb re-called the PCR reads, giving one row per CDR3 protein. The sample includes about 86,000 distinct CDR3 sequences, around 50% of them seen just once. The source is a male donor in good health, without acne. The specimen sequenced was blood.

As DNA, the CDR3 is TGTGCCAGCAGCCCAGGCCGCAGGGGGCGCAGGGAGCAGTACTTC. This codes for CASSPGRRGRREQYF. The V gene is TRBV5-8, the J gene TRBJ2-7; 8 bases match TRBD1. This CDR3 region has 15 residues. The junction had 13 bases not matched to a gene; V was cut back by 4 bases and J by 7 bases. The germline CDR1 and CDR2 sequences are SGHTS and YDEGEE.